A selection of T cell receptor beta chains follows, all from one sample in a study of identifying expanded T cells in peripheral blood. Sequencing used immunoSEQ multiplex PCR; TCRdb keeps in-frame clones, though not all of them. Among tens of thousands of clones listed, just under 85% were seen once. Specimen: blood. These receptor sequences come from a person aged 18 to 75 in good health. CDR3s include the opening cysteine and the closing phenylalanine or tryptophan. The D gene is left open where the match is weak. The size field is filled for only some rows; it gives once, few, many or a size class.

V,J,size,D,CDR3,DNA
TRBV4-3,TRBJ2-1,-,TRBD2,CASSQIAGGPSNEQFF,TGCGCCAGCAGCCAAATAGCGGGAGGGCCTAGTAATGAGCAGTTCTTC
TRBV28,TRBJ1-3,few,-,CASSLEGFSGNTIYF,TGTGCCAGCAGTTTAGAGGGTTTCTCTGGAAACACCATATATTTT
TRBV19,TRBJ2-1,-,TRBD2,CASGLPTSAGNEQFF,TGTGCCAGTGGCCTACCGACTAGCGCCGGCAATGAGCAGTTCTTC
TRBV7-2,TRBJ2-7,-,-,CASSRDHYEQYF,TGTGCCAGCAGTCGAGACCACTACGAGCAGTACTTC
TRBV19,TRBJ1-5,-,TRBD1,CASSGGTGAYSNQPQHF,TGTGCCAGTAGTGGGGGGACAGGGGCATATAGCAATCAGCCCCAGCATTTT
TRBV18,TRBJ2-3,-,TRBD2,CASSPPNSGNTDTQYF,TGTGCCAGCTCACCACCTAACAGCGGGAACACAGATACGCAGTATTTT
TRBV20-1,TRBJ2-7,-,-,CSAIVGTEQYF,TGCAGTGCCATCGTGGGGACCGAGCAGTACTTC
TRBV28,TRBJ1-1,-,-,CASSPPRGGNTEAFF,TGTGCCAGCAGTCCCCCCCGGGGGGGGAACACTGAAGCTTTCTTT
TRBV7-9,TRBJ1-4,few,TRBD1,CASSSTGIDEKLFF,TGTGCCAGCAGCTCGACAGGGATTGATGAAAAACTGTTTTTT
TRBV30,TRBJ1-2,-,-,CAWRGGPNYGYTF,TGTGCCTGGAGGGGGGGGCCTAACTATGGCTACACCTTC
TRBV4-1,TRBJ2-3,-,-,CASSQDPRSSDTQYF,TGCGCCAGCAGCCAAGACCCCCGGAGTTCAGATACGCAGTATTTT
TRBV7-2,TRBJ1-4,-,-,CASSLEAATNEKLFF,TGTGCCAGCAGCTTAGAGGCAGCAACTAATGAAAAACTGTTTTTT
TRBV6-5,TRBJ1-1,-,-,CASSYSIQGTEAFF,TGTGCCAGCAGTTACTCGATCCAGGGAACTGAAGCTTTCTTT
TRBV5-1,TRBJ1-4,-,TRBD1,CASSLAGTGDEKLFF,TGCGCCAGCAGCTTGGCAGGGACAGGGGACGAAAAACTGTTTTTT
TRBV19,TRBJ2-7,-,-,CASRPRGLDSYEQYF,TGTGCCAGTAGGCCCCGGGGGTTGGACTCCTACGAGCAGTACTTC
TRBV19,TRBJ2-1,-,TRBD2,CASSIGLAGDSEQFF,TGTGCCAGTAGTATCGGGCTAGCGGGAGACAGTGAGCAGTTCTTC
TRBV28,TRBJ2-7,-,-,CASFPGTARYEQYF,TGTGCCAGCTTCCCCGGGACTGCTCGCTACGAGCAGTACTTC
TRBV11-1,TRBJ2-1,-,-,CASSFQAASEQFF,TGTGCCAGCAGCTTTCAAGCGGCGTCGGAGCAGTTCTTC
TRBV2,TRBJ1-1,many,-,CASSEGTYLITFF,TGTGCCAGCAGCGAGGGGACCTATCTGATAACTTTCTTT
TRBV9,TRBJ2-3,-,TRBD1,CASSEGPGTGGTDTQYF,TGTGCCAGCAGCGAGGGGCCCGGGACAGGGGGTACGGATACGCAGTATTTT
TRBV6-5,TRBJ1-1,-,-,CASSYSGGFGTEAFF,TGTGCCAGCAGTTACTCCGGGGGTTTCGGCACTGAAGCTTTCTTT
TRBV28,TRBJ1-5,once,-,CASSFGGGYQPQHF,TGTGCCAGCAGTTTCGGCGGAGGGTATCAGCCCCAGCATTTT
TRBV15,TRBJ2-5,-,TRBD1,CATSRGTGEAQETQYF,TGTGCCACCAGCAGGGGGACAGGGGAGGCCCAAGAGACCCAGTACTTC
TRBV5-5,TRBJ1-2,once,-,CASSSGGGTYNYGYTF,TGTGCCAGCAGCAGCGGAGGGGGGACCTATAACTATGGCTACACCTTC
TRBV27,TRBJ2-3,-,-,CASRAPWDTQYF,TGTGCCAGCAGGGCACCATGGGATACGCAGTATTTT
TRBV11-2,TRBJ2-1,-,TRBD1,CASSPGTAYNEQFF,TGTGCCAGCAGCCCAGGGACAGCTTACAATGAGCAGTTCTTC
TRBV15,TRBJ2-7,-,-,CATSRVSAAYEQYF,TGTGCCACCAGCAGAGTTAGTGCTGCCTACGAGCAGTACTTC
TRBV7-3,TRBJ1-1,-,-,CASSLFGGGSTEAFF,TGTGCCAGCAGCTTATTTGGAGGGGGTAGTACTGAAGCTTTCTTT
TRBV29-1,TRBJ1-4,-,-,CSVEVATGEKLFF,TGCAGCGTTGAGGTCGCCACCGGGGAAAAACTGTTTTTT
TRBV5-8,TRBJ2-7,-,TRBD1,CASSSWTGSYEQYF,TGTGCCAGCAGCTCCTGGACAGGGAGCTACGAGCAGTACTTC
TRBV6-5,TRBJ1-3,-,-,CASSSDSTAGNTIYF,TGTGCCAGCAGCTCGGACAGTACAGCTGGAAACACCATATATTTT
TRBV4-3,TRBJ2-5,-,TRBD2,CASSQGLAGLQETQYF,TGCGCCAGCAGCCAAGGTCTAGCGGGATTACAAGAGACCCAGTACTTC
TRBV28,TRBJ1-2,-,-,CASTLLRVGGYGYTF,TGTGCCAGCACCCTCCTTAGGGTTGGGGGGTATGGCTACACCTTC
TRBV27,TRBJ2-3,-,-,CASSTTGGTDTQYF,TGTGCCAGCAGTACGACCGGGGGCACAGATACGCAGTATTTT
TRBV2,TRBJ2-2,-,TRBD2,CASRSLAGGTGELFF,TGTGCCAGCAGGTCTCTAGCGGGAGGGACCGGGGAGCTGTTTTTT
TRBV5-6,TRBJ2-4,-,-,CASREQDQKNIQYF,TGTGCCAGCAGGGAACAGGACCAGAAAAACATTCAGTACTTC
TRBV11-2,TRBJ2-7,-,-,CASRSTLSSYEQYF,TGTGCCAGCAGGTCGACTCTAAGCTCCTACGAGCAGTACTTC
TRBV6-6,TRBJ2-2,-,TRBD1,CASNSQGLGELFF,TGTGCCAGCAACTCACAGGGGCTCGGGGAGCTGTTTTTT
TRBV9,TRBJ1-2,-,-,CASSPLPSVEGYTF,TGTGCCAGCAGCCCCCTCCCCTCGGTTGAGGGCTACACCTTC
TRBV7-2,TRBJ1-4,-,-,CASGRAGPNEKLFF,TGTGCCAGCGGGCGGGCTGGCCCTAATGAAAAACTGTTTTTT
TRBV7-9,TRBJ2-5,-,TRBD1,CASSPRDRHQETQYF,TGTGCCAGCAGCCCCCGGGACAGACACCAAGAGACCCAGTACTTC
TRBV14,TRBJ2-1,-,TRBD2,CASSPIAGRGHSYNEQFF,TGTGCCAGCAGCCCCATAGCGGGGAGGGGCCACTCCTACAATGAGCAGTTCTTC
TRBV7-8,TRBJ2-2,-,-,CASSFLQPRRGELFF,TGTGCCAGCAGCTTCCTACAGCCCCGGCGCGGGGAGCTGTTTTTT
TRBV19,TRBJ2-7,few,-,CASSMQGRGEQYF,TGTGCCAGTAGTATGCAGGGTAGGGGCGAGCAGTACTTC
TRBV21-1,TRBJ1-5,-,-,CASSKEDAGEGASNQPQHF,TGTGCCAGCAGCAAAGAGGATGCAGGGGAAGGGGCGAGCAATCAGCCCCAGCATTTT
TRBV4-3,TRBJ2-3,-,TRBD2,CASSQEGRRTSETQYF,TGCGCCAGCAGCCAAGAGGGACGGAGGACTAGCGAAACGCAGTATTTT
TRBV7-3,TRBJ2-3,-,-,CASSLRGVLSEVDTQYF,TGTGCCAGCAGCTTAAGGGGGGTTTTATCGGAGGTGGATACGCAGTATTTT
TRBV7-9,TRBJ2-2,-,TRBD2,CASSLVGGRAAGELFF,TGTGCCAGCAGCTTAGTCGGCGGGAGGGCCGCCGGGGAGCTGTTTTTT
TRBV11-3,TRBJ2-5,-,-,CASSLVSGAETQYF,TGTGCCAGCAGCTTAGTTTCTGGGGCAGAGACCCAGTACTTC
TRBV7-2,TRBJ1-5,once,TRBD1,CASSSWTGEHQPQHF,TGTGCCAGCAGCTCCTGGACAGGGGAACATCAGCCCCAGCATTTT
TRBV27,TRBJ2-7,-,TRBD1,CASSLRAGTGAYEQYF,TGTGCCAGCAGTTTACGGGCCGGGACAGGAGCCTACGAGCAGTACTTC